This TCR beta chain was recovered during a study of beta chain features in type 1 diabetes. Concerning this clone itself: Antigen: not known.

Overall study findings and caveats: Whatever favoring of shorter templates PCR might show would apply equally to patients and controls. All four CD4+ subsets of Type 1 diabetes patients contained TCRB CDR3s that were moderately but significantly shorter.

Reverse transcribing all isolated RNA meant expressed TCRB transcripts were sequenced. Average reads for naive, central memory and regulatory T cell samples were several million. Libraries were prepared by immunoSEQ multiplex PCR; TCRdb keeps only in-frame clonotypes and omits some of them. The sample gives 130,000 or so clones, around 9% of which show up once; 0.75% is in the top ten. CDR1 is DFQATT, CDR2 SNEGSKA, per germline (reference sequence). The trim removed 3 bases at V and 6 bases at J, leaving 0 bases unmatched. CDR3 length: 11 amino acids. Each donor gave one heparinised blood draw averaging around 120 mL.

Input material: central memory CD4+ T cells from blood. The source is a man aged 25-40 years with type 1 diabetes. V and J are TRBV20-1 and TRBJ1-1, with 8 bases that match TRBD1. The CDR3 protein is CSARTGAEAFF. The CDR3, as DNA: TGCAGTGCTAGGACAGGGGCTGAAGCTTTCTTT.